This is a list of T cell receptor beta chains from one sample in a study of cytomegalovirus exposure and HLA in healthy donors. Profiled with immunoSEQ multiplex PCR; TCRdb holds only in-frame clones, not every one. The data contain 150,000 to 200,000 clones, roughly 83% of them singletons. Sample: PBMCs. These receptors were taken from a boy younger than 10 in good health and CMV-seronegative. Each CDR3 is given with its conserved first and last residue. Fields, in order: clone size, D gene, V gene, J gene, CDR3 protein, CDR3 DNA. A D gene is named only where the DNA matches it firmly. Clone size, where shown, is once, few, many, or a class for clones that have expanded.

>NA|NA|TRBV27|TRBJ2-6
CASRSRQLISGANVLTF
TGTGCCAGCAGATCGAGACAGTTAATCTCTGGGGCCAACGTCCTGACTTTC
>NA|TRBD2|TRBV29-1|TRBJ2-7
CSVVGGRGLTYEQYF
TGCAGCGTTGTAGGCGGGAGGGGATTGACCTACGAGCAGTACTTC
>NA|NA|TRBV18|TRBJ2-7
CASSPRADSHEQYF
TGTGCCAGCTCACCACGGGCAGATTCCCACGAGCAGTACTTC
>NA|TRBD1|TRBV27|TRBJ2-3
CASSPDRGTDTQYF
TGTGCCAGCAGTCCCGACAGGGGCACAGATACGCAGTATTTT
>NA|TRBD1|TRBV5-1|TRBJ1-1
CASSLGHGGGNTEAFF
TGCGCCAGCAGCTTGGGCCACGGAGGGGGCAACACTGAAGCTTTCTTT
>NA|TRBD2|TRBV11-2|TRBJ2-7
CASSFRTSGIPYEQYF
TGTGCCAGCAGCTTCCGGACTAGCGGGATACCCTACGAGCAGTACTTC
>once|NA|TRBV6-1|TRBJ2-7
CASSDFTGYEQYF
TGTGCCAGCAGTGACTTCACAGGCTACGAGCAGTACTTC
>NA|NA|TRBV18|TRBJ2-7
CASSRPDRDWDEQYF
TGTGCCAGCTCACGACCAGACAGGGACTGGGACGAGCAGTACTTC
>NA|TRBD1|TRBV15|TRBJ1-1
CATSRDPGGIAEAFF
TGTGCCACCAGCAGAGATCCAGGGGGAATCGCTGAAGCTTTCTTT
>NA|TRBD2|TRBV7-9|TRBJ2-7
CASSLESSGSEQYF
TGTGCCAGCAGCTTAGAGTCTAGCGGGAGCGAGCAGTACTTC
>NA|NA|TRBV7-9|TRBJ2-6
CASSLGGRAGANVLTF
TGTGCCAGCAGCTTAGGGGGCAGGGCTGGGGCCAACGTCCTGACTTTC
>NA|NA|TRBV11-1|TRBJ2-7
CASSPELDRREQYF
TGTGCCAGCAGCCCCGAGCTTGACAGGAGGGAGCAGTACTTC
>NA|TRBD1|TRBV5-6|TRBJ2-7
CASSLGPYRGAGHEQYF
TGTGCCAGCAGCTTGGGGCCGTACAGGGGCGCTGGACACGAGCAGTACTTC